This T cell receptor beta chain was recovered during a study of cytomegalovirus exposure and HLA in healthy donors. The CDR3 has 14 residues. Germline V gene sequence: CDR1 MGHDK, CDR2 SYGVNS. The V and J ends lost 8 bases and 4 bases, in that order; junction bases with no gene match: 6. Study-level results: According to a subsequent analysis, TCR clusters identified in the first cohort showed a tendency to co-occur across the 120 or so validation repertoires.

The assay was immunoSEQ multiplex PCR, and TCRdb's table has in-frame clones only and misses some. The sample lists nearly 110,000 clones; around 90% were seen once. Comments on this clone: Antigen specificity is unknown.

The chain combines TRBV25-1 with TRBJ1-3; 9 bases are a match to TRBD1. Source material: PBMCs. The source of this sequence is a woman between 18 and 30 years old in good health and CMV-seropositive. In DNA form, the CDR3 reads TGTGCCAGCTCGGACAGGGGACCCGGAAACACCATATATTTT. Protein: CASSDRGPGNTIYF.